This entry concerns a single T cell receptor (beta chain). This clonotype has only a few counts. The target of this receptor is not known. Within one base of it there is no much larger clone, and no base qualities were kept. The data are from a study of T cells in Graves' hyperthyroidism and ophthalmopathy (dated by TCRdb to the late 2010s). A note on the overall study: Peripheral blood samples were taken at initial diagnosis, before any treatment was given. To identify TCR V-J signatures that set the groups apart, the researchers used a discovery cohort of 100 or so patients, made up of about 44 with Graves' ophthalmopathy and some 55 with stable Graves' hyperthyroidism. Whether ophthalmopathy could be predicted prospectively was tested in an independent validation cohort made up of approximately 19 hyperthyroidism patients plus 17 patients who later progressed to ophthalmopathy. For training and testing, the roughly 100 patients in the discovery cohort were randomly divided in a 7:3 ratio. In addition, the study compared T-cell repertoires in thyroid tissue and in blood from roughly six Graves' hyperthyroidism patients. After sampling, hyperthyroidism patients received methimazole starting at 30 mg daily, and ophthalmopathy patients received high-dose intravenous methylprednisolone. The paper describes TCR Vbeta CDR3 sequencing of around 140 peripheral blood samples, made up of 40 to 45 ophthalmopathy patients, approximately 76 hyperthyroidism patients and about 17 progressor patients. Paper-wide results and their limitations: In validation, the model predicted progression to ophthalmopathy with 65% to 71% sensitivity and 72% to 75% specificity, a median of 6.5 months before onset. No statistical method was used to set the sample size in advance, and investigators knew the group allocation. Most expanded thyroid clonotypes (frequency above 0.001) were also detected in blood, a finding suggesting that blood repertoires may reflect thyroid immune responses. Ophthalmopathy was separated from stable hyperthyroidism by a 13 V-J signature model, with about 88% sensitivity and about 81% specificity obtained in cross-validation and 80%/75% obtained in testing.

TCR beta CDR3 regions were amplified from RNA transcripts. The first round of RT-PCR for the TCR CDR3 was performed with the HTBI primer set and the Qiagen OneStep RT-PCR kit. The libraries were constructed in a second round of multiplex PCR and then size-selected and purified. The libraries were sequenced on an Illumina HiSeq2000 using paired-end 100 bp reads. From the authors' description of their analysis: SOAPnuke was used to process the raw data, throwing out any read that contained adapters or uncalled bases, had a mean Phred below 15, or lacked an exact constant-primer or identifier match. COPE v1.2.5 was used to merge the high-quality paired reads, and each unique nucleotide sequence was defined as a clonotype. MiTCR v1.1 was used to align the clonotypes against IMGT TRBV, TRBD and TRBJ reference segments. Only V-J combinations with frequency above 0.0001, covering 99% to 99.2% of repertoires, were analysed. A TCS score was defined as the ratio of F50 (clonal expansion) to E x V (chaos), with BLOSUM62-based TCRdist applied between CDR3 peptides within each V-J. Welch's t-statistics and random forest reduced approximately 520 V-J features to roughly 13, which were used in a naive Bayes classifier (R e1071). TCRdb reprocessing: public reads trimmed at Q25 with fastp, clones called with MiXCR, in-frame beta chains kept. One record per CDR3 amino acid sequence lists the most common genes and DNA. TCRdb's processing, not the authors', yielded these V and J calls. Recorded for this sample are 500,000 to 800,000 distinct CDR3 sequences; about 14% of them occurred a single time. The ten largest make up approximately 12% of the sample.

CDR1 and CDR2 are drawn from the germline V gene: MDHEN, SYDVKM. The junction carries 23 bases between V and J, which are trimmed by 5 bases and 7 bases respectively. The cysteine opens and the phenylalanine closes a CDR3 of 17 amino acids. Only CDR3 DNA is held: 51 bases, read in frame from base 1. In the ophthalmopathy patients, disease was moderately to severely active, with a Clinical Activity Score of 3 or more, a NOSPECS grade of 4 or more, and a duration of less than 3 months. Any patient with an uncontrolled infection, another autoimmune disease, pregnancy or lactation was excluded. Diagnoses were based on clinical symptoms, serum thyroxine and TRAb, thyroid ultrasound and orbital computed tomography. Ficoll-Paque density gradient centrifugation was used to isolate PBMCs from about 10 ml of fresh peripheral blood. Total RNA was extracted using Trizol reagent, and RNA quality was assessed on an Agilent 2100 Bioanalyzer.

This receptor was obtained from a woman in her forties or fifties with Graves' ophthalmopathy. The sample consisted of blood. The rearrangement combines TRBV28 with TRBJ2-2, with the D call perhaps TRBD1 or TRBD2, each one matching 5 bases. At the DNA level, the sequence is TGTGCCAGCAGTCAGATCGGGACCTATCCCCGAGGCGGGGAGCTGTTTTTT. Translated, it gives CASSQIGTYPRGGELFF.